This T cell receptor beta chain came from a study of blood T cell repertoires in COVID-19. Looking at the study overall: Samples of COVID-19 (acute and convalescent) were obtained from the United States, Italy and Spain.

The study recruited people aged roughly 18 to 100 years across around 24 US areas. Assignments of participants to cohorts depended upon their own reported clinical history. Trimming cost V 7 bases and J 5 bases, with 15 bases left between them. The CDR3 covers 14 residues. Germline V gene lookup returns CDR1 LNHDA and CDR2 SQIVND (reference sequence). Per the original methods: How many nucleated cells were present was estimated from reference gene primer amplification. TCRdb keeps only in-frame clones here, not all; method: immunoSEQ multiplex PCR. Clonal size and the V and J genes are those of that table, whereas D and trimming came from the DNA. The sample holds 200,000 or so clones, around 86% seen once.

This receptor was taken from a woman aged 35 to 49 with acute COVID-19. The chain recombines TRBV19 with TRBJ1-5; a weak D match, TRBD1 (5 bases). The sequenced sample was PBMCs or T cells enriched from blood (not recorded which). The CDR3 nucleotides read TGTGCCAGTAAGGCATTGACGGGGGATCAGCCCCAGCATTTT. It translates to CASKALTGDQPQHF.